A selection of T cell receptor beta chains follows, all from one sample in a study of blood T cells in healthy people across ages. TCRdb re-called the 5' RACE reads with MiXCR, one entry per CDR3 protein. The sample contains fewer than 2,000,000 distinct CDR3 sequences, about 39% of which appear only once. Sequencing used blood. Source of these receptors: a human donor in good health. The CDR3 runs from the conserved cysteine through the conserved F or W. Each record gives: clone size, V gene, CDR3 length, J gene, D gene, CDR3 protein, CDR3 DNA. A D gene is named only where the DNA matches it firmly. Some rows have no size entry. The others give once, few or many, or a class for an expanded clone.

>many|TRBV6-4|15|TRBJ2-1|NA
CASSPNPGTQNEQFF
TGTGCCAGCAGTCCGAATCCCGGGACCCAGAATGAGCAGTTCTTC
>once|TRBV5-1|16|TRBJ2-7|TRBD1
CASSSGPPGQSYEQYF
TGCGCCAGCAGCTCCGGCCCCCCGGGACAGTCCTACGAGCAGTACTTC
>few|TRBV24-1|16|TRBJ2-5|TRBD2
CATSDPRGSGVATQYF
TGTGCCACCAGTGACCCTCGGGGAAGCGGGGTGGCGACCCAGTACTTC
>NA|TRBV3-1|14|TRBJ1-1|NA
CASSPKAFGTEAFF
TGTGCCAGCAGCCCAAAGGCCTTTGGCACTGAAGCTTTCTTT
>NA|TRBV11-1|16|TRBJ2-2|TRBD2
CASSSRLADNTGELFF
TGTGCCAGCAGCTCGCGACTAGCGGACAACACCGGGGAGCTGTTTTTT
>few|TRBV28|16|TRBJ2-3|TRBD2
CASTTLLAGQADTQYF
TGTGCCAGCACCACCCTTCTAGCGGGGCAGGCAGATACGCAGTATTTT
>NA|TRBV7-9|14|TRBJ2-7|TRBD2
CASSFHGGGYEQYF
TGTGCCAGCAGCTTCCACGGGGGGGGCTACGAGCAGTACTTC
>NA|TRBV7-2|15|TRBJ1-1|TRBD1
CASSLSDRGNTEAFF
TGTGCCAGCAGCTTGAGCGACAGGGGCAACACTGAAGCTTTCTTT
>few|TRBV29-1|10|TRBJ1-2|NA
CSVVDIGYTF
TGCAGCGTTGTTGATATTGGCTACACCTTC
>NA|TRBV12-3/TRBV12-4|16|TRBJ2-2|NA
CASSSGTPSHTGELFF
TGTGCCAGCAGTTCCGGGACCCCATCTCACACCGGGGAGCTGTTTTTT
>few|TRBV5-1|15|TRBJ2-4|TRBD1
CASSLETGNQNIQYF
TGCGCCAGCAGCTTGGAGACAGGGAATCAAAACATTCAGTACTTC
>NA|TRBV29-1|14|TRBJ2-7|NA
CSVDSGATIDEQYF
TGCAGCGTTGACTCCGGCGCAACGATTGACGAGCAGTACTTC
>few|TRBV27|15|TRBJ1-4|NA
CASSSIDTGGEKLFF
TGTGCCAGCAGTTCCATTGACACTGGCGGGGAAAAACTGTTTTTT
>few|TRBV7-2|15|TRBJ1-2|NA
CASSPPKSSNYGYTF
TGTGCCAGCAGTCCTCCTAAGTCCTCTAACTATGGCTACACCTTC
>many|TRBV4-1|15|TRBJ2-7|TRBD1
CASSQVPGQIYEQYF
TGCGCCAGCAGCCAAGTCCCGGGACAGATCTACGAGCAGTACTTC
>NA|TRBV6-5|15|TRBJ1-2|NA
CASSYLAAASYGYTF
TGTGCCAGCAGTTACTTGGCAGCCGCTAGCTATGGCTACACCTTC
>few|TRBV7-2|19|TRBJ1-2|TRBD1
CASSLGGTATPSLNYGYTF
TGTGCCAGCAGCTTAGGGGGGACAGCAACCCCGTCCTTAAACTATGGCTACACCTTC
>NA|TRBV12-3/TRBV12-4|16|TRBJ2-5|TRBD1
CASSLRDRGKAETQYF
TGTGCCAGCAGTTTAAGGGACAGGGGGAAGGCGGAGACCCAGTACTTC
>NA|TRBV15|17|TRBJ1-4|NA
CATSRDNAAGQNEKLFF
TGTGCCACCAGCAGAGATAATGCCGCGGGGCAGAATGAAAAACTGTTTTTT
>NA|TRBV20-1|14|TRBJ1-4|NA
CSARDGRNNEKLFF
TGCAGTGCTAGAGACGGACGGAATAATGAAAAACTGTTTTTT
>NA|TRBV12-3/TRBV12-4|16|TRBJ1-5|NA
CASSPQATNSNQPQHF
TGTGCCAGCAGCCCACAAGCGACCAATAGCAATCAGCCCCAGCATTTT
>once|TRBV5-1|14|TRBJ1-2|NA
CASSWDGRTYGYTF
TGCGCCAGCAGCTGGGACGGCAGAACCTATGGCTACACCTTC
>NA|TRBV6-5|15|TRBJ2-3|NA
CASSYGGFLSTTQYF
TGTGCCAGCAGTTACGGTGGGTTCTTAAGTACAACGCAGTATTTT
>few|TRBV20-1|15|TRBJ2-6|NA
CSASPRVAGANVLTF
TGCAGTGCTAGTCCCAGGGTGGCTGGGGCCAACGTCCTGACTTTC
>NA|TRBV6-5|17|TRBJ1-5|NA
CASSYSYSMGGNQPQHF
TGTGCCAGCAGTTATTCGTATTCCATGGGGGGGAATCAGCCCCAGCATTTT
>many|TRBV20-1|13|TRBJ2-7|NA
CSAEDYGSYEQYF
TGCAGTGCTGAGGACTATGGTTCCTACGAGCAGTACTTC
>few|TRBV12-5|15|TRBJ2-3|TRBD2
CASGLSGGGPGTQYF
TGTGCTAGTGGACTAAGCGGGGGGGGACCAGGTACGCAGTATTTT
>NA|TRBV20-1|16|TRBJ2-5|NA
CSARIPESGFQETQYF
TGCAGTGCTAGAATACCCGAATCGGGGTTCCAAGAGACCCAGTACTTC
>few|TRBV7-2|13|TRBJ1-2|NA
CASSSPFEGGYTF
TGTGCCAGCAGCTCTCCCTTTGAGGGGGGCTACACCTTC
>many|TRBV12-3/TRBV12-4|11|TRBJ1-2|NA
CASREGGGYTF
TGTGCCAGCAGGGAAGGGGGAGGCTACACCTTC
>few|TRBV6-2/TRBV6-3|15|TRBJ1-6|NA
CASSYAGSYNSPLHF
TGTGCCAGCAGTTACGCAGGAAGCTATAATTCACCCCTCCACTTT
>NA|TRBV4-1|18|TRBJ1-3|NA
CASSQQAAPVFSGNTIYF
TGCGCCAGCAGCCAGCAGGCAGCTCCTGTTTTCTCTGGAAACACCATATATTTT
>NA|TRBV6-6|12|TRBJ2-1|NA
CASSYGSGYQFF
TGTGCCAGCAGTTACGGCAGCGGATACCAGTTCTTC
>few|TRBV10-3|16|TRBJ2-3|TRBD1
CAISESLDRGTDTQYF
TGTGCCATCAGTGAGTCGCTAGACAGGGGCACAGATACGCAGTATTTT
>few|TRBV6-5|21|TRBJ2-1|TRBD2
CASSYSGTSGGAAWTYNEQFF
TGTGCCAGCAGTTACTCTGGGACTAGCGGGGGGGCTGCATGGACCTACAATGAGCAGTTCTTC
>NA|TRBV7-9|16|TRBJ2-3|NA
CASTSFGTGYTDTQYF
TGTGCCAGCACCTCATTCGGGACGGGGTACACAGATACGCAGTATTTT
>NA|TRBV6-1|18|TRBJ2-5|TRBD2
CASATGLAGGLVAETQYF
TGTGCCAGCGCCACTGGACTAGCGGGGGGCTTGGTGGCAGAGACCCAGTACTTC
>NA|TRBV20-1|17|TRBJ2-1|TRBD1
CSARLPGQGSSYNEQFF
TGCAGTGCTAGACTACCGGGACAGGGAAGCTCCTACAATGAGCAGTTCTTC
>NA|TRBV7-8|16|TRBJ2-5|NA
CASSLIVTGEGETQYF
TGTGCCAGCAGCTTAATTGTAACAGGGGAGGGGGAGACCCAGTACTTC
>NA|TRBV20-1|13|TRBJ2-5|NA
CSASPSVQETQYF
TGCAGTGCTAGCCCGTCGGTCCAAGAGACCCAGTACTTC
>NA|TRBV12-3/TRBV12-4|14|TRBJ2-3|TRBD2
CASTGTSATDTQYF
TGTGCCAGCACCGGGACTAGCGCTACAGATACGCAGTATTTT
>NA|TRBV4-3|18|TRBJ2-6|NA
CASSQETPYHPGANVLTF
TGCGCCAGCAGCCAAGAAACTCCGTATCATCCTGGGGCCAACGTCCTGACTTTC